The rows below give T cell receptor beta chains drawn from one sample of a study of blood T cells in healthy people across ages. TCRdb independently ran MiXCR on the 5' RACE reads; one entry per CDR3 protein. The sample yields hundreds of thousands of distinct CDR3 sequences, about 30% seen once. What was sequenced was blood. The origin of the receptors is an elderly woman in good health. The conserved cysteine and the conserved F or W are not part of the CDR3 here. Fields, in order: V gene, D gene, CDR3 protein. A D gene is named only where the DNA matches it firmly.

V: TRBV3-1; D: TRBD2; CDR3: ASRQLAGGLGEQF
V: TRBV7-2; D: TRBD2; CDR3: ASSLGPGLAVSDTQY
V: TRBV12-3/TRBV12-4; D: TRBD1; CDR3: ASSSPGQGARQPQH
V: TRBV2; D: .; CDR3: ASKRQGGTGELF
V: TRBV7-2; D: .; CDR3: ASSTPGTDTQY
V: TRBV18; D: .; CDR3: ASSLTFGETQY
V: TRBV18; D: .; CDR3: ASLSGWSTGELF
V: TRBV4-3; D: TRBD1; CDR3: ASSPEPGQGVADTQY
V: TRBV6-1; D: TRBD2; CDR3: ASKGPSGGNNEQF
V: TRBV4-2; D: TRBD2; CDR3: AGSQTSGRGDEQF
V: TRBV24-1; D: .; CDR3: ATSRHDQETQY
V: TRBV7-6; D: .; CDR3: ASSLRPRYNEQY
V: TRBV28; D: .; CDR3: ASSRRSGLQETQY
V: TRBV6-2/TRBV6-3; D: TRBD2; CDR3: ASSYGQGSLAGNNEQF
V: TRBV29-1; D: TRBD2; CDR3: SVAWGTSGAGKNEQF
V: TRBV2; D: TRBD2; CDR3: ASAGVAGRQETQY
V: TRBV2; D: .; CDR3: VSSEGLGRADNTEAF
V: TRBV25-1; D: TRBD2; CDR3: ASATSGGTTDTQY
V: TRBV2; D: TRBD1; CDR3: ASSSLGQRLDTQY
V: TRBV29-1; D: .; CDR3: SVAGSANYGYT
V: TRBV20-1; D: TRBD2; CDR3: SAIPGTSPAYNEQF
V: TRBV27; D: .; CDR3: VSSAGLLQETQY
V: TRBV12-3/TRBV12-4; D: .; CDR3: ASSFGAANNEQF
V: TRBV18; D: .; CDR3: ASSPGRAPTLAKNIQY
V: TRBV12-3/TRBV12-4; D: TRBD2; CDR3: ASSWLAADAEY
V: TRBV25-1; D: .; CDR3: ASSVLVAGAETQY
V: TRBV5-6; D: .; CDR3: ASSRNLAWSTDTQY
V: TRBV5-6; D: TRBD1; CDR3: ASSPDRGRGLNTEAF
V: TRBV7-2; D: .; CDR3: ASSPRQYGYT
V: TRBV5-1; D: .; CDR3: ASSLNGGPSGANVLT
V: TRBV7-2; D: .; CDR3: ASSLAVLDKNIQY
V: TRBV4-3; D: .; CDR3: ASSQDHRAYEQY
V: TRBV6-2/TRBV6-3; D: TRBD2; CDR3: ASSRLSGGAWSYNEQF
V: TRBV5-1; D: TRBD2; CDR3: ASSFGGTPYNEQF
V: TRBV6-2/TRBV6-3; D: .; CDR3: ASSWDRTLAKNIQY
V: TRBV27; D: TRBD1; CDR3: ASSLRTGGFWDGYI
V: TRBV20-1; D: .; CDR3: SGYHSEQY
V: TRBV3-1; D: .; CDR3: ASSQGNRASTDTQY
V: TRBV5-1; D: TRBD1; CDR3: ASSVDRGPNIQY
V: TRBV6-2/TRBV6-3; D: TRBD1; CDR3: ASNSKLYRGYEQY
V: TRBV5-4; D: .; CDR3: ASSPVKGLQETQY
V: TRBV6-1; D: .; CDR3: AMAKTGFEGTQY